A single sample gave rise to the 17 T cell receptor beta chains below, sequenced in a study of shared clonotypes between healthy human individuals. Method: immunoSEQ multiplex PCR; TCRdb's copy keeps in-frame clones and lacks some. The sample consists of millions of clones, 85% to 95% of them appearing once. Material: naive CD4+ T cells sorted from blood. Subset here: CD45RA+ positively selected. All receptors derive from a man aged 18 to 29 in good health.

This chain uses TRBV18 with TRBJ2-1; TRBD2 matches at 8 bases. J gave up 6 bases and V 6 bases, and 7 bases lay outside the gene matches. Per germline, CDR1 KGHSH and CDR2 LQKENI. The CDR3 sequence is 14 residues long. Here the CDR3 reads CASSPGRAPNEQFF. For the CDR3, the DNA is TGTGCCAGCTCGCCCGGGAGGGCCCCCAATGAGCAGTTCTTC.

This clone appeared once. Relative to the germline gene, one junction end is altered; a read error may explain this. CDR3 DNA sequence: TGTGCCAGCAGTTCCCGCGGGACAGGGGGCTCCCACGAGCAGTACTTC. It is translated as CASSSRGTGGSHEQYF. The rearrangement uses TRBV27 and TRBJ2-7; 12 nucleotides match TRBD1. The CDR3 contains 16 residues. Germline V gives CDR1 MNHEY, CDR2 SMNVEV (reference sequence).

This chain uses TRBV2 with TRBJ2-7; the match to TRBD2 covers 8 bases. Germline V lookup: CDR1 SNHLY, CDR2 FYNNEI. There are 14 residues in the CDR3. V was pared by 4 bases and J by 1 base, with 3 bases of the junction left unmatched. CDR3 sequence: CASSVERGSYEQYF. CDR3 sequence (DNA): TGTGCCAGCAGTGTCGAGCGGGGGTCCTACGAGCAGTACTTC. Full variable domain (missing parts from reference TRBV2 and TRBJ2-7): EPEVTQTPSHQVTQMGQEVILRCVPISNHLYFYWYRQILGQKVEFLVSFYNNEISEKSEIFDDQFSVERPDGSNFTLKIRSTKLEDSAMYFCASSVERGSYEQYFGPGTRLTVT.

V is TRBV19 and J is TRBJ2-5; D may correspond to TRBD1 or TRBD2 (5 bases each). Germline V gene sequence: CDR1 LNHDA, CDR2 SQIVND (reference sequence). Trimming left V 10 bases short and J 2 bases short, with 20 bases between. The CDR3 covers 15 residues. The CDR3 DNA is TGTGCCATTTCGCCTACGGGACGGACTCAAGAGACCCAGTACTTC. Amino acids: CAISPTGRTQETQYF.

The rearrangement joins TRBV30 to TRBJ1-6; D is unclear. The CDR3 length is 12 residues. Trimming removed 0 bases at V and 10 bases at J, with 7 bases between. The germline V gene encodes CDR1 GTSNPN and CDR2 SVGIG (reference sequence). This chain's CDR3 is CAWSVLVSPLHF. DNA for the CDR3: TGTGCCTGGAGTGTACTCGTCTCACCCCTCCACTTT.

Details on this clone: A junction end diverges from the germline sequence, so it may reflect a read error. V gene TRBV7-2 combines with J gene TRBJ2-7; 9 nucleotides align to TRBD1. This CDR3 comprises 17 residues. The V gene's germline CDR1 is SGHTA and CDR2 FQGNSA. In DNA, the CDR3 is TGTGCCAGCACCTTAGTAGGCGCCGGGACAGGGTCCTACGAGCAGTACTTC. Its translation: CASTLVGAGTGSYEQYF.

CDR3 loop: CSVRDSANSPLHF. CDR3 nucleotides: TGCAGCGTGCGGGACAGCGCCAATTCACCCCTCCACTTT. The chain employs TRBV29-1 and TRBJ1-6; 7 nucleotides match TRBD1. Germline values: CDR1 SQVTM, CDR2 ANQGSEA. The CDR3 has 13 residues. The V segment lost 6 bases and the J segment 7 bases; nucleotides outside the gene matches: 6.

The V gene is TRBV29-1, the J gene TRBJ2-5; 9 bases line up with TRBD2. This CDR3 is built from 13 residues. V shed 6 bases, J shed 4 bases, and the junction held 6 bases outside the gene matches. Germline V gene sequence: CDR1 SQVTM, CDR2 ANQGSEA. The CDR3 loop is CSVDIAGVETQYF. The CDR3 DNA sequence: TGCAGCGTCGACATAGCGGGAGTAGAGACCCAGTACTTC.

This clone was detected many times. The V and J genes are TRBV6-6 and TRBJ1-1; D remains unclear. V was shortened by 7 bases and J by 1 base, with 13 bases between the two germline ends. Germline-derived CDR1 and CDR2 are MNHNY and SVGAGI (reference sequence). The CDR3 loop spans 14 amino acids. The CDR3 loop reads CASKAPGSNTEAFF. CDR3 nucleotides: TGTGCCAGCAAAGCCCCGGGATCGAACACTGAAGCTTTCTTT.

V is TRBV30 and J is TRBJ1-2; no reliable D call. The CDR3 loop spans 11 amino acids. Germline CDR1 reads GTSNPN; CDR2 reads SVGIG (reference sequence). V was pared by 4 bases and J by 6 bases, with 9 bases between. The CDR3: CAWKGNDGYTF. The CDR3 DNA reads as TGTGCCTGGAAAGGGAATGATGGCTACACCTTC.

This clone was detected once. This chain joins TRBV7-9 and TRBJ1-1; D is unclear. The CDR3 has 13 residues. CDR1 and CDR2 (germline): SEHNR, FQNEAQ (reference sequence). Trimming took 7 bases from V and 1 from J, leaving 10 bases between them. In DNA, the CDR3 is TGTGCCAGCACCCCTCCCGCGAACACTGAAGCTTTCTTT. It is translated as CASTPPANTEAFF.

V and J are TRBV2 and TRBJ1-2, with 7 bases identical to TRBD1. Per germline, CDR1 SNHLY and CDR2 FYNNEI. CDR3 length: 13 amino acids. The CDR3 protein is CATGARSDYGYTF. CDR3 sequence (DNA): TGTGCTACAGGGGCCAGGAGTGACTATGGCTACACCTTC.

The gene calls are TRBV5-1 and TRBJ2-5; D not certain. Trimming shortened V by 0 bases and J by 0 bases, and 9 bases separated the two germline ends. CDR1 is SGHRS and CDR2 is YFSETQ in the germline V gene. This CDR3 has 15 amino acids. This CDR3 is CASSLDSRYQETQYF. The CDR3 nucleotides are TGCGCCAGCAGCTTGGACAGCCGGTACCAAGAGACCCAGTACTTC.

The chain recombines TRBV6-5 with TRBJ1-1; 9 bases line up with TRBD1. V gave up 6 bases and J gave up 6 bases; unmatched junction bases: 5. Germline V gene sequence: CDR1 MNHEY, CDR2 SVGAGI. The CDR3 totals 13 residues. CDR3 protein: CASSRDRDAEAFF. The CDR3 DNA is TGTGCCAGCAGCCGGGACAGGGACGCTGAAGCTTTCTTT.

The J gene is TRBJ1-6, the V gene TRBV6-5; D not certain. Germline values: CDR1 MNHEY, CDR2 SVGAGI. V was clipped by 5 bases and J by 8 bases, with 10 bases between them. The CDR3 sequence is 13 residues long. The CDR3 bases are TGTGCCAGCAGTGAATCCTCATATTCACCCCTCCACTTT. Translation gives CASSESSYSPLHF.

The chain links TRBV9 to TRBJ2-5, with TRBD2 matching over 7 bases. Germline V lookup: CDR1 SGDLS, CDR2 YYNGEE. V shed 0 bases and J 3 bases; nucleotides not matched to a gene: 8. The CDR3 is made up of 16 amino acids. The CDR3 loop is CASSVGVGLGKETQYF. The CDR3 coding sequence is TGTGCCAGCAGCGTAGGGGTCGGACTAGGTAAAGAGACCCAGTACTTC.

The chain combines TRBV7-2 with TRBJ2-7, with 10 nucleotides matching TRBD2. This CDR3 is 14 amino acids long. The J segment lost 2 bases and the V segment lost 3 bases, leaving 1 base of the junction unmatched. Germline assignment: CDR1 SGHTA and CDR2 FQGNSA. The CDR3 reads CASSFSGGPYEQYF. DNA for the CDR3: TGTGCCAGCAGCTTTAGCGGGGGGCCCTACGAGCAGTACTTC. Filled out from reference TRBV7-2 and TRBJ2-7, the complete variable domain reads GAGVSQSPSNKVTEKGKDVELRCDPISGHTALYWYRQSLGQGLEFLIYFQGNSAPDKSGLPSDRFSAERTGGSVSTLTIQRTQQEDSAVYLCASSFSGGPYEQYFGPGTRLTVT.